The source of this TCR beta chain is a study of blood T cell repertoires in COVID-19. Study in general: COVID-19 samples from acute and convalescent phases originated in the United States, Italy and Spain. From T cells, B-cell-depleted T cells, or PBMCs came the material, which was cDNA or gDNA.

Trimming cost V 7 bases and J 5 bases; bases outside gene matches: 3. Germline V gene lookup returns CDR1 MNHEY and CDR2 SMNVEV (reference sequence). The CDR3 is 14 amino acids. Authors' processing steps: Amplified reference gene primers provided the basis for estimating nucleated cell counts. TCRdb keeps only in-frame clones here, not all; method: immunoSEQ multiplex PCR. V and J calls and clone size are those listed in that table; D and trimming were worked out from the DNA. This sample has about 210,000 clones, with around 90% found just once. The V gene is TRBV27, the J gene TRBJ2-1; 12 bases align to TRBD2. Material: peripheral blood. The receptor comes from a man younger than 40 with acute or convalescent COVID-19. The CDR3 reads CASIGLAGNNEQFF. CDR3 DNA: TGTGCCAGCATCGGACTAGCGGGAAACAATGAGCAGTTCTTC.